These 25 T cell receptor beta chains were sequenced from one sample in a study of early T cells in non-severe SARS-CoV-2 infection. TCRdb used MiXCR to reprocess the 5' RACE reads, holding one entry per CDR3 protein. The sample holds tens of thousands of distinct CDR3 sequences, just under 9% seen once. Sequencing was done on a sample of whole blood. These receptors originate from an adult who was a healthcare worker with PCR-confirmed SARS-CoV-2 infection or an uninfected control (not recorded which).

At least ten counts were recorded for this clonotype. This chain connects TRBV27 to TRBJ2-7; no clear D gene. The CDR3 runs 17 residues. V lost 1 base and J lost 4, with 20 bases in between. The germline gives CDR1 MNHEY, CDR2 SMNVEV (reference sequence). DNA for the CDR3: TGTGCCAGCAGTTTATTAGCCTCTGGCAAAGCTTTATACGAGCAGTACTTC. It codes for CASSLLASGKALYEQYF.

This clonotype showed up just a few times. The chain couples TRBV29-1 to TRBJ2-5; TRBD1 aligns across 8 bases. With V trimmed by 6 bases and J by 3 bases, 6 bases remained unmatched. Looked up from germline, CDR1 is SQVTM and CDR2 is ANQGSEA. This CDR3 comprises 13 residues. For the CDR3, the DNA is TGCAGCGTAGCCAGACAGGGGAAAGAGACCCAGTACTTC. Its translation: CSVARQGKETQYF.

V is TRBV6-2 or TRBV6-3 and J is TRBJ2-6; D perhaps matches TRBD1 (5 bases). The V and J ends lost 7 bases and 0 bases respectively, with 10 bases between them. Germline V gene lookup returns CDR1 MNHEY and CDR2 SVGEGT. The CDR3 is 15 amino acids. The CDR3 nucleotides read TGTGCCAGCATCAGGGCCAACTCTGGGGCCAACGTCCTGACTTTC. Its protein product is CASIRANSGANVLTF.

The CDR3 is CASRGGVTGELFF. The DNA of the CDR3 is TGTGCCAGCAGAGGGGGCGTCACCGGGGAGCTGTTTTTT. The J gene is TRBJ2-2, the V gene TRBV28; TRBD1 agrees at 7 bases. Germline V lookup: CDR1 MDHEN, CDR2 SYDVKM. V was pared by 6 bases and J by 4 bases, with 2 bases of the junction left unmatched. The CDR3 is 13 amino acids.

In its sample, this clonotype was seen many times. CDR3 residues: CASSGQGAANYGYTF. In nucleotides, the CDR3 is TGTGCCAGCAGTGGCCAGGGGGCTGCAAACTATGGCTACACCTTC. This chain links TRBV6-1 with TRBJ1-2, with 8 bases that match TRBD1. CDR1 is MNHNS, CDR2 SASEGT, per germline. The CDR3 has 15 amino acids. The V segment lost 4 bases and the J segment 2 bases; nucleotides outside the gene matches: 6.

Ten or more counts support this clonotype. CDR3 protein: CASSYRGSGANVLTF. In DNA, the CDR3 is TGTGCCAGCAGCTACAGGGGATCTGGGGCCAACGTCCTGACTTTC. The chain couples TRBV7-2 to TRBJ2-6; 7 bases are a match to TRBD1. Losses at the gene ends were 4 bases for V and 1 base for J; bases not matched to a gene: 1. The CDR3 runs 15 residues. Per the germline V gene, CDR1 is SGHTA and CDR2 is FQGNSA.

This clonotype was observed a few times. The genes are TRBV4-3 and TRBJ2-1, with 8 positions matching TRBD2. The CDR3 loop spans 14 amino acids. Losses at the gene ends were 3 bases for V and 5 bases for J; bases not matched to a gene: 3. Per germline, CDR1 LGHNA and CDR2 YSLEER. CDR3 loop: CASSQGLENNEQFF. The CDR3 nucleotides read TGCGCCAGCAGCCAGGGACTAGAAAACAATGAGCAGTTCTTC.

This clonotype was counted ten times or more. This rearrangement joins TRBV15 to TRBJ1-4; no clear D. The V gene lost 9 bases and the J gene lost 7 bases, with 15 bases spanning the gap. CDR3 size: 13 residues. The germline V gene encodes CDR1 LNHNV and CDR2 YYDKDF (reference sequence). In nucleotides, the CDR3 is TGTGCCACGACCGGTGGTGTTGGTGAAAAACTGTTTTTT. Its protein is CATTGGVGEKLFF.

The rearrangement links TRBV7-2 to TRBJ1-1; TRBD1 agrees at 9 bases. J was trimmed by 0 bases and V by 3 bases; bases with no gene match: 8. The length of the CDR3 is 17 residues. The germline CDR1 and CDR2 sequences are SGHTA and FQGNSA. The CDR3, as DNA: TGTGCCAGCAGCTTCTTAATGGGACAGGGCATGAACACTGAAGCTTTCTTT. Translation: CASSFLMGQGMNTEAFF.

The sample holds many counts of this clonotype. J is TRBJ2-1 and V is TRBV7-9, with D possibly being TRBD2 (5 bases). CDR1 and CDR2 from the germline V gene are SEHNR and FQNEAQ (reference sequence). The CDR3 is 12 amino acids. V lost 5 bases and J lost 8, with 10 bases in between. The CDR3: CASSKEGYEQFF. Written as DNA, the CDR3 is TGTGCCAGCAGCAAAGAGGGTTATGAGCAGTTCTTC.

The CDR3 loop reads CASARLSYEQYF. The CDR3, as DNA: TGTGCCAGCGCTAGACTATCCTACGAGCAGTACTTC. The chain combines TRBV28 with TRBJ2-7, with D perhaps matching TRBD2 (5 bases). CDR3 length equals 12 residues. The V end lost 8 bases, the J end lost 1 base, and 9 bases lay between the germline ends. Germline CDR1 reads MDHEN; CDR2 reads SYDVKM.

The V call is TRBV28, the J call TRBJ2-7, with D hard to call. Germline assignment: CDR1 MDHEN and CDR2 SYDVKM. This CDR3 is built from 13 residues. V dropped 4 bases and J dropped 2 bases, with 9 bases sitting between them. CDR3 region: CASSSDTTYEQYF. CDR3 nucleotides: TGTGCCAGCAGTTCTGACACGACCTACGAGCAGTACTTC.

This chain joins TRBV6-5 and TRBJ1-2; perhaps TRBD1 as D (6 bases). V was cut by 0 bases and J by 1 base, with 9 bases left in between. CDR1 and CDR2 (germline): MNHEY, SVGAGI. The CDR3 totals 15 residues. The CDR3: CASSYSLDSNYGYTF. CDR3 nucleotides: TGTGCCAGCAGTTACTCCTTGGACAGTAACTATGGCTACACCTTC.

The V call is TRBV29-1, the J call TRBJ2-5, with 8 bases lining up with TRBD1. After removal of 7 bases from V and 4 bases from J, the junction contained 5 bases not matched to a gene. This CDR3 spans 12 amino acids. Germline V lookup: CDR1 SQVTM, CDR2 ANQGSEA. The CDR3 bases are TGCAGCGCTATACAGGGGGTAGAGACCCAGTACTTC. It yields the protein CSAIQGVETQYF.

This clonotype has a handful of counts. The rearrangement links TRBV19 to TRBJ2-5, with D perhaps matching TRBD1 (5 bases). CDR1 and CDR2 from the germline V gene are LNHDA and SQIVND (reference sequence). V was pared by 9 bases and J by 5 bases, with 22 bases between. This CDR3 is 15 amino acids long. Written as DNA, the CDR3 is TGTGCCAGCGCCGTTTCCACAGGTACCTGGGAGACCCAGTACTTC. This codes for CASAVSTGTWETQYF.

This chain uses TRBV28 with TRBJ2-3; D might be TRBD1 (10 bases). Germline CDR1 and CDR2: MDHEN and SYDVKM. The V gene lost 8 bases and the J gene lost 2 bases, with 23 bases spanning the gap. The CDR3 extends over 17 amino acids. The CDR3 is CASAGQGKREATDTQYF. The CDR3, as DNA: TGTGCCAGCGCGGGACAGGGGAAGCGGGAGGCCACAGATACGCAGTATTTT.

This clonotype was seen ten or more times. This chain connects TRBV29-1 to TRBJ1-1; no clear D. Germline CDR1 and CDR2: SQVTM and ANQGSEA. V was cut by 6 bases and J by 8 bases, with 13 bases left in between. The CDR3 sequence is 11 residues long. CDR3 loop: CSVASRIEAFF. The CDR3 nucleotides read TGCAGCGTGGCCTCGAGGATAGAAGCTTTCTTT.

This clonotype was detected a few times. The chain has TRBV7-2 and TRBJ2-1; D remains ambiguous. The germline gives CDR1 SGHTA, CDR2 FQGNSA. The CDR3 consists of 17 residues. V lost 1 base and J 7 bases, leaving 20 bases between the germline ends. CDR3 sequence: CASSLDSVALRLNEQFF. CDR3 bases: TGTGCCAGCAGCTTAGACTCGGTGGCACTAAGGCTAAATGAGCAGTTCTTC.

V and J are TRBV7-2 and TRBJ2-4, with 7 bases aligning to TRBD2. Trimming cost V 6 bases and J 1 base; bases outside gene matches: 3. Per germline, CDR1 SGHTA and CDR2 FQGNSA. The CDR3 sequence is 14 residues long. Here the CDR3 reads CASRGRDAKNIQYF. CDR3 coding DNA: TGTGCCAGCAGGGGGAGGGACGCCAAAAACATTCAGTACTTC.

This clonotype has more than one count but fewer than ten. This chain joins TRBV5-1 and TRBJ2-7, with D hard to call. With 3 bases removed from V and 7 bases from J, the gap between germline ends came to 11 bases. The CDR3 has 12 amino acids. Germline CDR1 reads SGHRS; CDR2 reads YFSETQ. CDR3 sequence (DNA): TGCGCCAGCAGCTCTAACACATGGGAGCAGTACTTC. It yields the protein CASSSNTWEQYF. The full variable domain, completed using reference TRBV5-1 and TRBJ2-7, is KAGVTQTPRYLIKTRGQQVTLSCSPISGHRSVSWYQQTPGQGLQFLFEYFSETQRNKGNFPGRFSGRQFSNSRSEMNVSTLELGDSALYLCASSSNTWEQYFGPGTRLTVT.

In DNA form, the CDR3 reads TGCAGCGTTGAATCAGAGGGAGGCCCGTATGAGCAGTTCTTC. Amino acids: CSVESEGGPYEQFF. The chain is built from TRBV29-1 and TRBJ2-1; possibly TRBD2 for D (6 bases). CDR1 SQVTM and CDR2 ANQGSEA come from the germline V gene. The CDR3 loop spans 14 amino acids. V lost 2 bases and J lost 8, with 16 bases in between.

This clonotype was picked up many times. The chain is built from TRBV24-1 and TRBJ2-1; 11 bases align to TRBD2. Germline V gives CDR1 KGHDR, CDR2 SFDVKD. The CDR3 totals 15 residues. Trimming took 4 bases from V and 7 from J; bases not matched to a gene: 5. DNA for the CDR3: TGTGCCACCAGTGAGCTAGCGGGAGGAAGTAATGAGCAGTTCTTC. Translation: CATSELAGGSNEQFF.

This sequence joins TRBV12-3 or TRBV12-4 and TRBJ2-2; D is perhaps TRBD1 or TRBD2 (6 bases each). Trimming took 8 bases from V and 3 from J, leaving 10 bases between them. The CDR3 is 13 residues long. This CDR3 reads CASERGDTGELFF. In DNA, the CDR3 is TGTGCCAGCGAAAGGGGGGACACCGGGGAGCTGTTTTTT.

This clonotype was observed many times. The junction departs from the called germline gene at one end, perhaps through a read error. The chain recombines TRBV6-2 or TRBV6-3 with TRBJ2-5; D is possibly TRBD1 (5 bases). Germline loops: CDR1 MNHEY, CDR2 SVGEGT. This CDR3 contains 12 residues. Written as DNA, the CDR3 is TGTGCCAGCAGTTACTCGAAAGACAGTCCCCTCTTC. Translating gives CASSYSKDSPLF.

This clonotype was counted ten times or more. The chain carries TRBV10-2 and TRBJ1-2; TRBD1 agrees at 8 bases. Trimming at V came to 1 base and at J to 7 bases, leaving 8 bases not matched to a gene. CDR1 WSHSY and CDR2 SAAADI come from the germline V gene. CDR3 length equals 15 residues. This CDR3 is CASSEFTLGQGGYTF. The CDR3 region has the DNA TGCGCCAGCAGTGAGTTCACACTCGGACAGGGTGGCTACACCTTC.